This T cell receptor beta chain emerged from a study of T cell responses to AZD1222 COVID-19 vaccine. Study-wide context: Samples with a second dose at about 4 or about 12 weeks were pooled together.

Comments on this clone: Its antigen remains unidentified.

Data came from immunoSEQ multiplex PCR; TCRdb stores just in-frame clones and leaves some out. The sample comprises 130,000 to 150,000 clones, about 93% of which are singletons, and less than 2% rests with the top ten. V was trimmed by 8 bases and J by 5 bases, leaving 13 bases between them. This CDR3 has 13 amino acids. The V gene's germline CDR1 is MGHDK and CDR2 SYGVNS. Whole-study results and caveats: White British people made up most donors, females outnumbered males, and clonal diversity was possibly underestimated.

This chain joins TRBV25-1 and TRBJ2-4, with D possibly matching TRBD1 (6 bases). The receptor comes from an adult in good health. The starting material was peripheral blood, obtained on day 0 of AZD1222 vaccination. In nucleotides, the CDR3 is TGTGCCAGCGTGGAAGGGGGAGAAAACATTCAGTACTTC. Translation: CASVEGGENIQYF.